The sequence of this TCR beta chain was determined in a study of blood T cells in healthy people across ages. The CDR3 is 14 residues long. CDR1 SGDLS and CDR2 YYNGEE come from the germline V gene. J lost 3 bases, V lost 4 bases, and 6 bases had no gene match. The use of a sample-barcoded 5' primer and a J-beta primer mix characterized a second PCR of roughly 6 to 11 cycles. TCRdb ran MiXCR on the 5' RACE reads and lists one entry per CDR3 protein. This sample carries 1 million or so distinct CDR3 sequences, less than 50% of them seen once, and the ten largest clones take about 19%. V and J are TRBV9 and TRBJ2-5; 7 bases are a match to TRBD1. This clonotype was obtained from a woman in her sixties or seventies in good health. Sequences were obtained from blood. The CDR3 DNA reads as TGTGCCAGCAGCATCCGCGACAGGGAAGAGACCCAGTACTTC. This encodes CASSIRDREETQYF.